Below are 15 T cell receptor beta chains sequenced from a single sample in a study of cytomegalovirus exposure and HLA in healthy donors (dated by TCRdb to the late 2010s). The library was prepared using the immunoSEQ multiplex PCR assay. A mixture of 60 forward primers for TCR Vbeta segments and 13 reverse primers for TCR Jbeta segments was used in the multiplex PCR. TCRdb took this table from immuneACCESS and kept in-frame rearrangements with V and J called. Such tables lack part of the clones; where checked against another copy, unresolved V genes explain under half of the gap, and the rest is unexplained. The sample contains about 110,000 clones, under 85% of them found a single time. The ten most abundant clones make up 1.3% of the sample. Specimen: PBMCs. Receptor source: a man younger than 45 in good health and CMV-seronegative.

This clone showed up just once. The chain combines TRBV9 with TRBJ1-1; D is unresolved. Germline lookup yields CDR1 SGDLS and CDR2 YYNGEE. The CDR3 is made up of 16 amino acids. Trimming stripped 4 bases from V and 3 bases from J, with 19 bases between. The CDR3, as DNA: TGTGCCAGCAGCCCCAGTGGCCTCGGAGCGGACACTGAAGCTTTCTTT. Translating it yields CASSPSGLGADTEAFF.

The chain links TRBV5-1 to TRBJ2-7; tentative D call: TRBD2 (5 bases). Germline CDR1 is SGHRS and CDR2 is YFSETQ. Between the trimmed V and J ends, which lost 4 bases and 2 bases, there was a span of 19 bases. This CDR3 comprises 16 residues. CDR3 protein: CASSPAPGLAPYEQYF. The DNA of the CDR3 is TGCGCCAGCAGCCCCGCCCCGGGTCTAGCCCCCTACGAGCAGTACTTC.

A few counts support this clone. The chain employs TRBV6-8 and TRBJ2-5; 7 nucleotides line up with TRBD2. CDR1 and CDR2 (germline): MNHGY, SAAAGT. Trimming at V came to 2 bases and at J to 4 bases, leaving 4 bases not matched to a gene. The CDR3 length is 14 residues. DNA of the CDR3: TGTGCCAGCAGTTACCGCGGGGGTCGAGAGACCCAGTACTTC. Translating gives CASSYRGGRETQYF.

The chain uses TRBV9 and TRBJ2-7; 7 bases agree with TRBD2. This CDR3 contains 15 residues. The germline V gene has CDR1 SGDLS and CDR2 YYNGEE. V lost 3 bases and J lost 6; bases outside the gene matches: 12. Written as DNA, the CDR3 is TGTGCCAGCAGCGAGCGGGGCTCTGGGGTTGTCGAGCAGTACTTC. This codes for CASSERGSGVVEQYF.

The V and J genes are TRBV28 and TRBJ2-7; 8 bases line up with TRBD2. The J segment lost 2 bases and the V segment lost 2 bases, leaving 5 bases of the junction unmatched. Germline CDR1 and CDR2: MDHEN and SYDVKM. The CDR3 is 15 residues long. The CDR3 here is CASSLPAGGPYEQYF. CDR3 bases: TGTGCCAGCAGTTTACCGGCGGGAGGACCCTACGAGCAGTACTTC.

The chain joins TRBV29-1 to TRBJ1-1, with 11 nucleotides matching TRBD1. CDR3 length: 13 residues. Trimming took 8 bases from V and 2 from J; bases not matched to a gene: 4. Germline assignment: CDR1 SQVTM and CDR2 ANQGSEA. The DNA of the CDR3 is TGCAGCTCCTGGACAGGGGGCAACACTGAAGCTTTCTTT. Amino acids: CSSWTGGNTEAFF.

The CDR3: CASSLEDRGRTDTEAFF. The CDR3 DNA reads TGCGCCAGCAGCCTCGAGGACAGGGGGCGAACAGACACTGAAGCTTTCTTT. This rearrangement joins TRBV5-1 to TRBJ1-1; TRBD1 agrees at 11 bases. The ends lost 4 bases at V and 3 bases at J; junction bases unmatched: 11. Germline V gene lookup returns CDR1 SGHRS and CDR2 YFSETQ. CDR3 length: 17 residues.

This clone occurred a few times. V usage is TRBV5-1 and J usage is TRBJ1-1; weak D call: TRBD1 (5 bases). The V gene's germline CDR1 is SGHRS and CDR2 YFSETQ. V was cut by 5 bases and J by 8 bases, with 16 bases left in between. This CDR3 comprises 13 residues. This chain's CDR3 is CASRPLQDKEAFF. In DNA, the CDR3 is TGCGCCAGCAGACCCTTACAGGACAAAGAAGCTTTCTTT.

This chain connects TRBV6-5 to TRBJ2-7, with D perhaps TRBD1 (5 bases). Germline CDR1 reads MNHEY; CDR2 reads SVGAGI. There are 12 residues in the CDR3. The V end was cut by 6 bases, the J end by 5 bases, with 11 bases between. As DNA, the CDR3 is TGTGCCAGCAGCAGGGATAGGGACGAGCAGTACTTC. This encodes CASSRDRDEQYF.

The chain links TRBV30 to TRBJ2-7, with 8 bases lining up with TRBD1. The germline gives CDR1 GTSNPN, CDR2 SVGIG (reference sequence). V was clipped by 4 bases and J by 3 bases; unmatched bases: 8. This CDR3 is 14 amino acids long. CDR3 residues: CAWKRRDRLYEQYF. The DNA for the CDR3 is TGTGCCTGGAAGCGCCGGGACAGGCTCTACGAGCAGTACTTC.

The chain joins TRBV12-2 to TRBJ2-7; the table assigns TRBD1, which was not confirmed against the DNA. TRBV12-2 represents a pseudogene. The CDR3 runs 17 residues. DNA for the CDR3: TGTGCAAGTCGCTTAGACCCGGACAGGGGAAGTTCCTACGAGCAGTACTTC. Protein: CASRLDPDRGSSYEQYF.

The gene calls are TRBV19 and TRBJ2-7; 10 bases agree with TRBD1. Germline lookup yields CDR1 LNHDA and CDR2 SQIVND (reference sequence). The trim removed 5 bases at V and 4 bases at J, leaving 8 bases unmatched. This CDR3 has 15 residues. CDR3 residues: CASSWGSGQGYEQYF. The CDR3 DNA follows: TGTGCCAGTAGTTGGGGCTCGGGACAGGGGTACGAGCAGTACTTC.

This chain joins TRBV19 and TRBJ1-1; a possible D gene is TRBD1 (6 bases). Germline V CDR1 and CDR2: LNHDA, SQIVND (reference sequence). The CDR3 is 14 residues long. V lost 4 bases to trimming and J lost 4 bases, with 13 bases between them. The CDR3 DNA is TGTGCCAGTAGTACACAGGGACTAGGCACTGAAGCTTTCTTT. Protein sequence: CASSTQGLGTEAFF.

V and J are TRBV7-9 and TRBJ2-3; the match to TRBD1 covers 10 bases. This CDR3 is built from 17 residues. The junction had 13 bases not matched to a gene; V was cut back by 2 bases and J by 8 bases. Germline V gene lookup returns CDR1 SEHNR and CDR2 FQNEAQ (reference sequence). CDR3 bases: TGTGCCAGCAGCTTACTAGATCCGGGACAGGGGTGGAGTACGCAGTATTTT. It is translated as CASSLLDPGQGWSTQYF.

The chain employs TRBV19 and TRBJ2-1; TRBD2 matches 7 bases. V dropped 2 bases and J dropped 4; count of bases not matched to a gene: 11. Germline V gene lookup returns CDR1 LNHDA and CDR2 SQIVND (reference sequence). This CDR3 contains 17 residues. CDR3 sequence reads: CASSIIVVASGYNEQFF. The CDR3 region has the DNA TGTGCCAGTAGTATAATTGTCGTGGCTAGCGGATACAATGAGCAGTTCTTC.